Below, 2 T cell receptor beta chains from the same sample are listed, as sequenced in a study of cytomegalovirus exposure and HLA in healthy donors. Primers for the PCR totalled 60 Vbeta and 13 Jbeta. Clones were read by immunoSEQ multiplex PCR, and TCRdb kept only the in-frame ones, dropping some. Among more than 90,000 clones listed, around four fifths were seen once. The specimen sequenced was PBMCs. The receptors were sampled from a middle-aged man in good health and CMV-seronegative.

This clone was counted a single time. The rearrangement joins TRBV7-6 to TRBJ2-7; tentatively, D is TRBD1 (6 bases). Germline loops: CDR1 SGHVS, CDR2 FNYEAQ. The CDR3 covers 13 residues. V lost 6 bases and J lost 7, with 16 bases in between. The CDR3 sequence is CASSPTGTGEQYF. CDR3 DNA: TGTGCCAGCAGTCCAACAGGGACGGGGGAGCAGTACTTC.

In its sample, this clone was seen a few times. The rearrangement joins TRBV21-1 to TRBJ2-1; no check of the table's D call, TRBD2, against the DNA was made. TRBV21-1 is a pseudogene segment. CDR3 length: 15 residues. The CDR3 loop reads CASSLLAGGNNEQFF. The CDR3 DNA reads TGTGCCAGCAGCCTTCTAGCGGGAGGAAACAATGAGCAGTTCTTC.